This T cell receptor (beta chain) was identified in a study of blood T cell repertoires in COVID-19. Study at large: COVID-19 samples collected from the United States, Italy and Spain covered acute and convalescent phases.

Trimming took 5 bases from V and 4 from J; bases not matched to a gene: 16. CDR3 size: 17 residues. Per germline, CDR1 SGHTS and CDR2 YDEGEE. Authors' processing steps: Amplification of reference gene primers was used by the study to estimate nucleated cell counts. The repertoire was sequenced with immunoSEQ multiplex PCR; TCRdb's copy has only in-frame clones and lacks some. The DNA was the basis for D and trimming; V, J and clone size are from that table. The sample has over 55,000 clones, about 86% seen once. Sample: peripheral blood. This sequence was found in an elderly man with COVID-19, enrolled during active disease. J is TRBJ2-7 and V is TRBV5-8; 9 positions agree with TRBD1. This chain's CDR3 is CASSRRPSGTGTYEQYF. CDR3 in DNA: TGTGCCAGCAGTCGCCGACCTTCCGGGACAGGGACTTACGAGCAGTACTTC.